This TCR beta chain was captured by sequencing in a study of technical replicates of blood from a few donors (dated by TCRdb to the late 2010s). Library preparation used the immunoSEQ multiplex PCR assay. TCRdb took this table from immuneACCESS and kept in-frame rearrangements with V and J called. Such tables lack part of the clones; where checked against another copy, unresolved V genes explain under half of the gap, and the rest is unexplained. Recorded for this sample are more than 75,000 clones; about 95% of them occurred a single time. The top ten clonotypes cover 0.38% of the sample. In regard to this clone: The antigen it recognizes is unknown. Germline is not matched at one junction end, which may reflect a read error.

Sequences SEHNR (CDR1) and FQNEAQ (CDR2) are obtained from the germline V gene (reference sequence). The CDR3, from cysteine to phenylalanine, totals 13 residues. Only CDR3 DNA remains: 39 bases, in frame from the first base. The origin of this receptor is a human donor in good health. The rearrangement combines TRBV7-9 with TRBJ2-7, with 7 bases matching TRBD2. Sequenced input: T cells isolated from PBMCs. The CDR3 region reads CASSFDTSEKVHF. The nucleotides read TGTGCCAGCAGCTTCGATACTAGCGAGAAGGTGCACTTC.